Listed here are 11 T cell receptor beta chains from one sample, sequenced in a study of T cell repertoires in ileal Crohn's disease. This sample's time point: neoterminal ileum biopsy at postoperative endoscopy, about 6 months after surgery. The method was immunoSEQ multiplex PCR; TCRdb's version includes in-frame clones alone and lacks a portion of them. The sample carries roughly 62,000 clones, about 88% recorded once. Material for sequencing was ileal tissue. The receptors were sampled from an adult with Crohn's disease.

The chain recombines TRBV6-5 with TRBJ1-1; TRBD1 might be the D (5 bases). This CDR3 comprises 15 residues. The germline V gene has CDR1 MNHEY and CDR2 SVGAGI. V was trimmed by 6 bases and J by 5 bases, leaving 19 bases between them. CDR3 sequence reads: CASSPGRVKKTEAFF. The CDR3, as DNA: TGTGCCAGCAGCCCAGGGCGCGTTAAGAAGACTGAAGCTTTCTTT.

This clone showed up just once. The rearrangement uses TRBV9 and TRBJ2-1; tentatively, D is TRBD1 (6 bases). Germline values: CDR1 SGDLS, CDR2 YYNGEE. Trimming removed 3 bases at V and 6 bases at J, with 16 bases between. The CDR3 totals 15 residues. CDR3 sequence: CASSEGDVPSNEQFF. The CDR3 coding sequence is TGTGCCAGCAGCGAGGGGGACGTTCCTAGCAATGAGCAGTTCTTC.

The chain's CDR3 is CASSFTSTTEAFF. The CDR3 DNA is TGTGCCAGCAGCTTCACATCCACCACTGAAGCTTTCTTT. The V and J genes are TRBV16 and TRBJ1-1; D is ambiguous. With 5 bases removed from V and 4 bases from J, the gap between germline ends came to 11 bases. Per germline, CDR1 KGHSY and CDR2 FQNENV. The CDR3 consists of 13 residues.

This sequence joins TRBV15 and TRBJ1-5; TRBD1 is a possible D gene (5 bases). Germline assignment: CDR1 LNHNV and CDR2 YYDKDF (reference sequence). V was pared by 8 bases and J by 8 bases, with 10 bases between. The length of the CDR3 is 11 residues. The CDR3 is CATGGSEPQHF. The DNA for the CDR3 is TGTGCCACCGGGGGGTCTGAGCCCCAGCATTTT.

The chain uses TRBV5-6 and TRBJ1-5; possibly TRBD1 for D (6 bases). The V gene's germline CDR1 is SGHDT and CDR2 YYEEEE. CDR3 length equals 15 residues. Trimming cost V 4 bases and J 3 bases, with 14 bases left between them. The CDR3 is CASSHSLGANQPQHF. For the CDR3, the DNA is TGTGCCAGCAGCCACAGTTTGGGGGCCAATCAGCCCCAGCATTTT.

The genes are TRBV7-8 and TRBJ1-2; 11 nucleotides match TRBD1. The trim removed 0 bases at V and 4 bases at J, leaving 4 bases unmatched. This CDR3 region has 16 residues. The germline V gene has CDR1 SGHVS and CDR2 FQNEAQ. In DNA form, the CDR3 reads TGTGCCAGCAGCTTAGCTCGGACAGGGGGCGGCTATGGCTACACCTTC. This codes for CASSLARTGGGYGYTF.

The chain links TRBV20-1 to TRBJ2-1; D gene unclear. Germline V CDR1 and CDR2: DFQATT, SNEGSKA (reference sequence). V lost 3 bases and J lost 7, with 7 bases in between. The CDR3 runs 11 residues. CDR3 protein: CSASMRNEQFF. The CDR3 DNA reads TGCAGTGCTAGTATGCGTAATGAGCAGTTCTTC.

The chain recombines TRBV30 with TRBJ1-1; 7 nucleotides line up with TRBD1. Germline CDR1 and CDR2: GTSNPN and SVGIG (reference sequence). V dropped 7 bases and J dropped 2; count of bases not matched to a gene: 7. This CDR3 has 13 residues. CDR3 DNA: TGTGCCTCGCAGGGGGTTTTAAACACTGAAGCTTTCTTT. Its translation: CASQGVLNTEAFF.

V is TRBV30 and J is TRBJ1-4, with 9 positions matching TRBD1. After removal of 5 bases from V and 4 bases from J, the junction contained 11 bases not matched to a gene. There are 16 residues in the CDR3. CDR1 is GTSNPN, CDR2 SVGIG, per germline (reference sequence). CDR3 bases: TGTGCCTGGCTCTACCGGGGGGGACAGGGTAATGAAAAACTGTTTTTT. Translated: CAWLYRGGQGNEKLFF.

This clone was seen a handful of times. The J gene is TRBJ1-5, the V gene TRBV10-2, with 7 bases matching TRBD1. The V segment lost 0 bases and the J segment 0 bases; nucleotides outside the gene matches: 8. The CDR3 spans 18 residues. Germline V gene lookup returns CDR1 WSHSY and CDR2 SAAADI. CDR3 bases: TGCGCCAGCAGTGAGTCGCGAGGCCAGGGGGGTAGCAATCAGCCCCAGCATTTT. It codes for CASSESRGQGGSNQPQHF.

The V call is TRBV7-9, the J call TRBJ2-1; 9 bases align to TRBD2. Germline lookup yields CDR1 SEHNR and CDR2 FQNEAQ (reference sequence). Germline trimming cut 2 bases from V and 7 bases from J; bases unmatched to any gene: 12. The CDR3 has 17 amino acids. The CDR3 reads CASSLKTIAGASNEQFF. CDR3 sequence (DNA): TGTGCCAGCAGCTTAAAGACAATAGCGGGGGCATCAAATGAGCAGTTCTTC. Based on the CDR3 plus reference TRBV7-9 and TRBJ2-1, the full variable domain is DTGVSQNPRHKITKRGQNVTFRCDPISEHNRLYWYRQTLGQGPEFLTYFQNEAQLEKSRLLSDRFSAERPKGSFSTLEIQRTEQGDSAMYLCASSLKTIAGASNEQFFGPGTRLTVL.